The rows below give T cell receptor beta chains drawn from one sample of a study of cytomegalovirus exposure and HLA in healthy donors. Libraries were prepared by immunoSEQ multiplex PCR; TCRdb keeps only in-frame clonotypes and omits some of them. The sample comprises roughly 200,000 clones, over 75% of which are singletons, and just under 3% rests with the top ten. The sequenced material came from PBMCs. Every receptor here comes from a woman in her twenties or thirties in good health and CMV-seronegative. Each CDR3 is given with its conserved first and last residue. The D gene is left open where the match is weak. Expanded clones get a size class; other rows say once, few or many, or leave the size out.

v_call: TRBV7-9; j_call: TRBJ2-4; clone_size: -; d_call: TRBD1; cdr3_aa: CASSFAGQGSYF; cdr3_nt: TGTGCCAGCAGCTTTGCGGGACAGGGGTCTTACTTC
v_call: TRBV19; j_call: TRBJ1-5; clone_size: -; d_call: -; cdr3_aa: CASSRRGAGVRNQPQHF; cdr3_nt: TGTGCCAGTAGCCGCCGGGGAGCAGGGGTTCGCAATCAGCCCCAGCATTTT
v_call: TRBV9; j_call: TRBJ1-3; clone_size: -; d_call: -; cdr3_aa: CASSVGGNSGNTIYF; cdr3_nt: TGTGCCAGCAGCGTAGGAGGTAACTCTGGAAACACCATATATTTT
v_call: TRBV2; j_call: TRBJ2-3; clone_size: few; d_call: -; cdr3_aa: CASTITDTQYF; cdr3_nt: TGTGCCAGCACCATTACAGATACGCAGTATTTT
v_call: TRBV5-1; j_call: TRBJ1-1; clone_size: -; d_call: -; cdr3_aa: CASSFVQAGSTEAFF; cdr3_nt: TGCGCCAGCAGCTTCGTACAGGCGGGGAGCACTGAAGCTTTCTTT
v_call: TRBV10-3; j_call: TRBJ2-1; clone_size: -; d_call: -; cdr3_aa: CAITEASTNEQFF; cdr3_nt: TGTGCCATCACCGAGGCTAGCACCAATGAGCAGTTCTTC
v_call: TRBV7-2; j_call: TRBJ2-4; clone_size: -; d_call: TRBD2; cdr3_aa: CASSLRLAGDSVKNIQYF; cdr3_nt: TGTGCCAGCAGCTTAAGATTAGCGGGAGATTCTGTCAAAAACATTCAGTACTTC
v_call: TRBV7-8; j_call: TRBJ1-2; clone_size: -; d_call: -; cdr3_aa: CASSLARVNGYTF; cdr3_nt: TGTGCCAGCAGCTTAGCCAGGGTGAATGGCTACACCTTC
v_call: TRBV5-6; j_call: TRBJ2-1; clone_size: -; d_call: TRBD1; cdr3_aa: CASEGGGTGEDEQFF; cdr3_nt: TGTGCCAGCGAAGGAGGAGGGACAGGGGAGGATGAGCAGTTCTTC
v_call: TRBV21-1; j_call: TRBJ1-5; clone_size: -; d_call: -; cdr3_aa: CASSKVLGDPRHQPQHF; cdr3_nt: TGTGCCAGCAGCAAAGTCTTGGGAGATCCACGTCATCAGCCCCAGCATTTT
v_call: TRBV11-2; j_call: TRBJ2-4; clone_size: once; d_call: -; cdr3_aa: CASRGGGGQNIQYF; cdr3_nt: TGTGCCAGCAGAGGAGGGGGGGGTCAAAACATTCAGTACTTC
v_call: TRBV28; j_call: TRBJ2-7; clone_size: -; d_call: -; cdr3_aa: CASSLRQVMYEQYF; cdr3_nt: TGTGCCAGCAGTCTACGACAGGTTATGTACGAGCAGTACTTC